This TCR beta chain is from a study of monozygotic twins with inflammatory bowel disease. The CDR3 has 13 amino acids. Germline V lookup: CDR1 SGHTA, CDR2 FQGNSA. For each CDR3 protein, TCRdb gives one entry from its re-call of the 5' RACE reads, without DNA. The sample data list about 300,000 distinct CDR3 sequences. This TCR was recovered from a human donor with ulcerative colitis or Crohn's disease, or a healthy co-twin of an affected twin (not recorded which). Sequenced: blood. The chain is built from TRBV7-2 and TRBJ1-3. The CDR3 sequence: CASKGGSGNTIYF.